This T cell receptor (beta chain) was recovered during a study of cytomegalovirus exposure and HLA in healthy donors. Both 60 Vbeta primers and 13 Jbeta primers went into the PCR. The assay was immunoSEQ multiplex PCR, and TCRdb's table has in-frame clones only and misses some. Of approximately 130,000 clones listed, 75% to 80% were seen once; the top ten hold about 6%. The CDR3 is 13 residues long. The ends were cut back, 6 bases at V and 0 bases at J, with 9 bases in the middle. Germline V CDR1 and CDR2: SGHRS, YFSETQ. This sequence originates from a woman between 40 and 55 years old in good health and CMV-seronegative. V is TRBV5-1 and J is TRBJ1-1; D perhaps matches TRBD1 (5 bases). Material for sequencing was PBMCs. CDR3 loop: CASTEGMNTEAFF. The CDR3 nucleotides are TGCGCCAGCACGGAGGGGATGAACACTGAAGCTTTCTTT.